The rows below give T cell receptor beta chains drawn from one sample of a study of cytomegalovirus exposure and HLA in healthy donors. Sequenced by immunoSEQ multiplex PCR; TCRdb stores in-frame clones only, minus some. The table includes 200,000 or so clones, approximately 80% detected once. Source material: PBMCs. These receptors were taken from a boy between 2 and 10 years old in good health and CMV-seronegative. Both conserved end residues are part of each CDR3. A D gene is named only where the DNA matches it firmly. Size tells how often a clone was seen (once, few, many) or the class of an expanded clone, and some rows leave it out.

J gene: TRBJ1-1
V gene: TRBV9
clone size: -
D gene: -
CDR3 protein: CASSPPEGSLNTEAFF
CDR3 DNA: TGTGCCAGCAGCCCCCCGGAGGGCAGCTTGAACACTGAAGCTTTCTTT

J gene: TRBJ1-2
V gene: TRBV30
clone size: -
D gene: -
CDR3 protein: CAWSSRGGYTF
CDR3 DNA: TGTGCCTGGAGTTCTCGCGGGGGCTACACCTTC

J gene: TRBJ2-7
V gene: TRBV12-5
clone size: -
D gene: -
CDR3 protein: CASGYVRGEQYF
CDR3 DNA: TGTGCTAGTGGTTACGTCCGCGGCGAGCAGTACTTC

J gene: TRBJ1-1
V gene: TRBV4-1
clone size: -
D gene: -
CDR3 protein: CASSQPRDYNTEAFF
CDR3 DNA: TGCGCCAGCAGCCAGCCCCGGGACTACAACACTGAAGCTTTCTTT

J gene: TRBJ2-7
V gene: TRBV7-2
clone size: once
D gene: -
CDR3 protein: CASSLGQSAEQYF
CDR3 DNA: TGTGCCAGCAGCTTAGGACAGTCGGCGGAGCAGTACTTC

J gene: TRBJ2-3
V gene: TRBV11-1
clone size: -
D gene: -
CDR3 protein: CASSQRLSASTDTQYF
CDR3 DNA: TGTGCCAGCAGCCAACGACTTAGCGCTAGCACAGATACGCAGTATTTT

J gene: TRBJ2-1
V gene: TRBV11-1
clone size: -
D gene: TRBD2
CDR3 protein: CASSPPLAGVADEQFF
CDR3 DNA: TGTGCCAGCAGCCCACCCCTAGCGGGAGTTGCCGATGAGCAGTTCTTC

J gene: TRBJ1-1
V gene: TRBV30
clone size: -
D gene: -
CDR3 protein: CAWSVRVITEAFF
CDR3 DNA: TGTGCCTGGAGTGTACGGGTGATCACTGAAGCTTTCTTT

J gene: TRBJ2-5
V gene: TRBV5-1
clone size: -
D gene: TRBD2
CDR3 protein: CASSASSGGAQETQYF
CDR3 DNA: TGCGCCAGCAGCGCCTCTAGCGGGGGGGCTCAAGAGACCCAGTACTTC

J gene: TRBJ1-2
V gene: TRBV6-5
clone size: -
D gene: -
CDR3 protein: CASSYMGARYGYTF
CDR3 DNA: TGTGCCAGCAGTTACATGGGGGCGCGGTATGGCTACACCTTC

J gene: TRBJ2-1
V gene: TRBV5-4
clone size: -
D gene: TRBD2
CDR3 protein: CASSGSGRAYNEQFF
CDR3 DNA: TGTGCCAGCAGCGGATCCGGGAGGGCCTACAATGAGCAGTTCTTC

J gene: TRBJ1-2
V gene: TRBV4-1
clone size: -
D gene: -
CDR3 protein: CASSQVRGAYGYTF
CDR3 DNA: TGCGCCAGCAGCCAAGTTAGAGGCGCCTATGGCTACACCTTC

J gene: TRBJ2-2
V gene: TRBV27
clone size: -
D gene: -
CDR3 protein: CASSPLGTGELFF
CDR3 DNA: TGTGCCAGCAGTCCCCTCGGGACCGGGGAGCTGTTTTTT

J gene: TRBJ2-7
V gene: TRBV11-2
clone size: -
D gene: -
CDR3 protein: CASSLQDSYEQYF
CDR3 DNA: TGTGCCAGCAGCTTACAGGACAGTTACGAGCAGTACTTC

J gene: TRBJ2-1
V gene: TRBV4-1
clone size: once
D gene: TRBD2
CDR3 protein: CASTEPGLAGNEQFF
CDR3 DNA: TGCGCCAGCACTGAACCGGGACTAGCGGGCAATGAGCAGTTCTTC

J gene: TRBJ2-7
V gene: TRBV6-1
clone size: -
D gene: -
CDR3 protein: CASSGTNPPYEQYF
CDR3 DNA: TGTGCCAGCAGTGGGACAAACCCCCCCTACGAGCAGTACTTC

J gene: TRBJ1-1
V gene: TRBV19
clone size: -
D gene: TRBD1
CDR3 protein: CASTPDRANTEAFF
CDR3 DNA: TGTGCCAGTACTCCGGACAGGGCTAACACTGAAGCTTTCTTT

J gene: TRBJ1-1
V gene: TRBV11-1
clone size: -
D gene: -
CDR3 protein: CASSLVVDPTGNTEAFF
CDR3 DNA: TGTGCCAGCAGCTTAGTAGTAGACCCGACGGGGAACACTGAAGCTTTCTTT

J gene: TRBJ2-1
V gene: TRBV30
clone size: -
D gene: -
CDR3 protein: CAWAGARGEQFF
CDR3 DNA: TGTGCCTGGGCGGGGGCTAGGGGTGAGCAGTTCTTC

J gene: TRBJ2-5
V gene: TRBV27
clone size: -
D gene: TRBD2
CDR3 protein: CASSAGTSGKETQYF
CDR3 DNA: TGTGCCAGCAGTGCCGGGACTAGCGGTAAAGAGACCCAGTACTTC

J gene: TRBJ1-2
V gene: TRBV7-8
clone size: -
D gene: -
CDR3 protein: CASSRAGPTDRSGYTF
CDR3 DNA: TGTGCCAGCAGCAGAGCGGGGCCAACCGACCGGAGTGGCTACACCTTC

J gene: TRBJ1-5
V gene: TRBV30
clone size: -
D gene: -
CDR3 protein: CAWSVIGGGGQPQHF
CDR3 DNA: TGTGCCTGGAGTGTCATAGGGGGGGGCGGACAGCCCCAGCATTTT

J gene: TRBJ1-6
V gene: TRBV15
clone size: -
D gene: TRBD1
CDR3 protein: CASTGGVDSPLHF
CDR3 DNA: TGTGCCAGCACAGGGGGCGTGGATTCACCCCTCCACTTT

J gene: TRBJ1-3
V gene: TRBV4-1
clone size: -
D gene: -
CDR3 protein: CASSQGASLSSGNTIYF
CDR3 DNA: TGCGCCAGCAGCCAGGGGGCCTCCCTGAGCTCTGGAAACACCATATATTTT

J gene: TRBJ1-2
V gene: TRBV27
clone size: -
D gene: -
CDR3 protein: CASSFSSGDGYTF
CDR3 DNA: TGTGCCAGCAGTTTTTCCAGCGGCGATGGCTACACCTTC

J gene: TRBJ1-2
V gene: TRBV21-1
clone size: -
D gene: -
CDR3 protein: CASSKFSHKNYGYTF
CDR3 DNA: TGTGCCAGCAGCAAATTTTCGCACAAAAACTATGGCTACACCTTC

J gene: TRBJ1-1
V gene: TRBV9
clone size: -
D gene: TRBD1
CDR3 protein: CASSVVTGGEAFF
CDR3 DNA: TGTGCCAGCAGCGTAGTTACAGGGGGCGAAGCTTTCTTT

J gene: TRBJ2-1
V gene: TRBV11-2
clone size: -
D gene: TRBD2
CDR3 protein: CASSVGTSGETYNEQFF
CDR3 DNA: TGTGCCAGCAGCGTAGGGACTAGCGGGGAAACCTACAATGAGCAGTTCTTC

J gene: TRBJ2-7
V gene: TRBV11-2
clone size: -
D gene: -
CDR3 protein: CASSYGQSYEQYF
CDR3 DNA: TGTGCCAGCAGCTACGGACAGAGCTACGAGCAGTACTTC

J gene: TRBJ1-2
V gene: TRBV4-1
clone size: -
D gene: -
CDR3 protein: CASSPSALENYGYTF
CDR3 DNA: TGCGCCAGCAGCCCGTCCGCGCTGGAGAACTATGGCTACACCTTC

J gene: TRBJ1-2
V gene: TRBV19
clone size: -
D gene: -
CDR3 protein: CASSGEVLGYGYTF
CDR3 DNA: TGTGCCAGTAGTGGGGAGGTGTTGGGCTATGGCTACACCTTC

J gene: TRBJ2-5
V gene: TRBV5-1
clone size: -
D gene: TRBD1
CDR3 protein: CASSFYAQGVLQETQYF
CDR3 DNA: TGCGCCAGCAGCTTTTATGCGCAGGGGGTCCTTCAAGAGACCCAGTACTTC

J gene: TRBJ2-3
V gene: TRBV7-9
clone size: -
D gene: TRBD2
CDR3 protein: CASSPGLADFTDTQYF
CDR3 DNA: TGTGCCAGCAGCCCGGGACTAGCGGATTTCACAGATACGCAGTATTTT

J gene: TRBJ2-2
V gene: TRBV19
clone size: -
D gene: -
CDR3 protein: CASSMGPNGELFF
CDR3 DNA: TGTGCCAGTAGTATGGGCCCTAACGGGGAGCTGTTTTTT

J gene: TRBJ2-6
V gene: TRBV7-9
clone size: -
D gene: -
CDR3 protein: CASSPSLPSGANVLTF
CDR3 DNA: TGTGCCAGCAGCCCCTCCCTCCCCTCTGGGGCCAACGTCCTGACTTTC

J gene: TRBJ2-7
V gene: TRBV5-6
clone size: -
D gene: -
CDR3 protein: CASSFISGEQYF
CDR3 DNA: TGTGCCAGCAGCTTTATTTCGGGGGAGCAGTACTTC

J gene: TRBJ2-7
V gene: TRBV27
clone size: -
D gene: TRBD1
CDR3 protein: CASSPLTGGLPREQYF
CDR3 DNA: TGTGCCAGCAGTCCCCTGACAGGGGGTCTCCCCAGGGAGCAGTACTTC

J gene: TRBJ2-3
V gene: TRBV9
clone size: -
D gene: -
CDR3 protein: CASSHEGSDTQYF
CDR3 DNA: TGTGCCAGCAGCCATGAGGGTTCAGATACGCAGTATTTT

J gene: TRBJ2-1
V gene: TRBV6-1
clone size: -
D gene: -
CDR3 protein: CASSESRASRRNEQFF
CDR3 DNA: TGTGCCAGCAGTGAATCGCGGGCTAGCCGTAGGAATGAGCAGTTCTTC

J gene: TRBJ1-5
V gene: TRBV19
clone size: -
D gene: TRBD1
CDR3 protein: CASSRGGVAGNQPQHF
CDR3 DNA: TGTGCCAGTAGTAGAGGGGGCGTCGCAGGCAATCAGCCCCAGCATTTT

J gene: TRBJ1-1
V gene: TRBV11-2
clone size: -
D gene: -
CDR3 protein: CASSLGTAEAFF
CDR3 DNA: TGTGCCAGCAGCTTAGGGACAGCTGAAGCTTTCTTT

J gene: TRBJ1-2
V gene: TRBV4-1
clone size: -
D gene: -
CDR3 protein: CASSQVDSLGGYTF
CDR3 DNA: TGCGCCAGCAGCCAAGTTGACAGCCTAGGAGGCTACACCTTC

J gene: TRBJ1-6
V gene: TRBV2
clone size: -
D gene: TRBD1
CDR3 protein: CASSAGQAVNSPLHF
CDR3 DNA: TGTGCCAGCAGTGCGGGACAGGCCGTTAATTCACCCCTCCACTTT

J gene: TRBJ2-1
V gene: TRBV15
clone size: -
D gene: TRBD2
CDR3 protein: CATSRDRGLAGGHEQFF
CDR3 DNA: TGTGCCACCAGCAGAGATAGGGGGCTAGCGGGGGGACATGAGCAGTTCTTC

J gene: TRBJ2-1
V gene: TRBV7-6
clone size: once
D gene: -
CDR3 protein: CASSLEPGDLDNEQFF
CDR3 DNA: TGTGCCAGCAGCTTAGAGCCGGGTGACTTGGACAATGAGCAGTTCTTC

J gene: TRBJ2-1
V gene: TRBV6-1
clone size: -
D gene: -
CDR3 protein: CASSENSARIGDEQFF
CDR3 DNA: TGTGCCAGCAGTGAGAATTCGGCCAGAATAGGAGATGAGCAGTTCTTC

J gene: TRBJ2-7
V gene: TRBV10-3
clone size: -
D gene: TRBD2
CDR3 protein: CAISESQMGLAGHLSYEQYF
CDR3 DNA: TGTGCCATCAGTGAGTCGCAGATGGGGCTAGCGGGGCACCTTTCCTACGAGCAGTACTTC

J gene: TRBJ2-7
V gene: TRBV11-2
clone size: -
D gene: TRBD2
CDR3 protein: CASSLSRTSGSWDEQYF
CDR3 DNA: TGTGCCAGCAGCTTATCCCGGACTAGCGGGAGTTGGGACGAGCAGTACTTC

J gene: TRBJ1-1
V gene: TRBV19
clone size: -
D gene: TRBD1
CDR3 protein: CASTLGQANTEAFF
CDR3 DNA: TGTGCCAGTACCCTCGGACAGGCGAACACTGAAGCTTTCTTT

J gene: TRBJ1-3
V gene: TRBV2
clone size: -
D gene: TRBD1
CDR3 protein: CASSVTGVGNTIYF
CDR3 DNA: TGTGCCAGCAGCGTGACAGGGGTAGGAAACACCATATATTTT

J gene: TRBJ1-2
V gene: TRBV15
clone size: -
D gene: -
CDR3 protein: CATAPGVSMAEGYTF
CDR3 DNA: TGTGCCACCGCCCCGGGAGTGAGTATGGCAGAGGGCTACACCTTC